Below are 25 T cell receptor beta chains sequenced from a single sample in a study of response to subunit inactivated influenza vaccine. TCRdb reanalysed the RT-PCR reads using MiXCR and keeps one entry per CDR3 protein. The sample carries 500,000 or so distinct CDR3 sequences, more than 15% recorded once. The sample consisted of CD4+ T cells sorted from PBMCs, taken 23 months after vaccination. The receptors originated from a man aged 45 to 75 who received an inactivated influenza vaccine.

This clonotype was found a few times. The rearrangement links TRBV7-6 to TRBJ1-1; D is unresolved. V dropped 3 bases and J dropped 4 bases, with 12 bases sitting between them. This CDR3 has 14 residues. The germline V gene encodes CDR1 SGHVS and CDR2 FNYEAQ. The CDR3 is CASSLVQVSTEAFF. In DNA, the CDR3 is TGTGCCAGCAGCTTGGTGCAAGTAAGCACTGAAGCTTTCTTT. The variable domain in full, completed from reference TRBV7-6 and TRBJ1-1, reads GAGVSQSPRYKVTKRGQDVALRCDPISGHVSLYWYRQALGQGPEFLTYFNYEAQQDKSGLPNDRFSAERPEGSISTLTIQRTEQRDSAMYRCASSLVQVSTEAFFGQGTRLTVV.

CDR3 region: CASRPTGSDRYGYTF. CDR3 nucleotides: TGTGCCAGCAGACCAACAGGATCCGATCGATATGGCTACACCTTC. The genes are TRBV12-3 or TRBV12-4 and TRBJ1-2, with a weak D call TRBD1 (5 bases). This CDR3 has 15 residues. Trimming took off 6 bases at V and 5 bases at J, with 19 bases between the two ends.

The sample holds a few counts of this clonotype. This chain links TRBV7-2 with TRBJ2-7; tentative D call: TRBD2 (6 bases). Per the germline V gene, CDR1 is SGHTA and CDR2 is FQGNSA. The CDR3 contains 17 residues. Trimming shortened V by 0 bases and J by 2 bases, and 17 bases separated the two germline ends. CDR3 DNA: TGTGCCAGCAGCTTAGCGTCCCGGGGGAGTGGAGCCTACGAGCAGTACTTC. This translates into CASSLASRGSGAYEQYF.

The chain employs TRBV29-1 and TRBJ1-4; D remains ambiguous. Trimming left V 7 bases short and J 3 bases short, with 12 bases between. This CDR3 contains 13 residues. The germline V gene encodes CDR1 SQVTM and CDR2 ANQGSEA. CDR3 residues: CSARGGPNEKLFF. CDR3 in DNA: TGCAGCGCCCGAGGAGGGCCTAATGAAAAACTGTTTTTT.

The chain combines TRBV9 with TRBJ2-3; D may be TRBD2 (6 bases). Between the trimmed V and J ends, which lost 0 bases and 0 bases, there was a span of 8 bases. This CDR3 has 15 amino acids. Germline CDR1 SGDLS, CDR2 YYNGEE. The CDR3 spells CASSVGSGSTDTQYF. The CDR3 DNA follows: TGTGCCAGCAGCGTAGGAAGCGGGAGCACAGATACGCAGTATTTT.

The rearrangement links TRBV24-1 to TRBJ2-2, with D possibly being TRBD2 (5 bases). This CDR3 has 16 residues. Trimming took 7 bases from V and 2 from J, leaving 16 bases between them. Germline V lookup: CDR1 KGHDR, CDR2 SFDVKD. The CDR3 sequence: CATSSRDKGNTGELFF. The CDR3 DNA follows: TGTGCCACCAGCAGCCGGGATAAGGGAAACACCGGGGAGCTGTTTTTT.

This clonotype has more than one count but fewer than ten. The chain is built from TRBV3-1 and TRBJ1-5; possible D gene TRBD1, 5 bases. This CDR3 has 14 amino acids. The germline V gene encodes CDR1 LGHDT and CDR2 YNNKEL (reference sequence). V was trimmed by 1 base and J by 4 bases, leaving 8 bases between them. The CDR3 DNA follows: TGTGCCAGCAGCCAAGCAGGGATGAATCAGCCCCAGCATTTT. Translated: CASSQAGMNQPQHF. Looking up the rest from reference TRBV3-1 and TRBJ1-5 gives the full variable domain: DTAVSQTPKYLVTQMGNDKSIKCEQNLGHDTMYWYKQDSKKFLKIMFSYNNKELIINETVPNRFSPKSPDKAHLNLHINSLELGDSAVYFCASSQAGMNQPQHFGDGTRLSIL.

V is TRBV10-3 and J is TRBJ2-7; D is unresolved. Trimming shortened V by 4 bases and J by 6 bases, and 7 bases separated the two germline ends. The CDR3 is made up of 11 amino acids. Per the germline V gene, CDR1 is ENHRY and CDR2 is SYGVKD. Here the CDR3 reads CAISASIEQYF. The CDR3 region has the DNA TGTGCCATCAGTGCCAGTATCGAGCAGTACTTC.

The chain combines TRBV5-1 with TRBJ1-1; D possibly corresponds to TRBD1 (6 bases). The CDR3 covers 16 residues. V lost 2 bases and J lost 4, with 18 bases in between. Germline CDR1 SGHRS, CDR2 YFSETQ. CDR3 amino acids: CASSFQTSRGSTEAFF. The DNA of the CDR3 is TGCGCCAGCAGCTTTCAAACCAGCAGGGGTAGCACTGAAGCTTTCTTT.

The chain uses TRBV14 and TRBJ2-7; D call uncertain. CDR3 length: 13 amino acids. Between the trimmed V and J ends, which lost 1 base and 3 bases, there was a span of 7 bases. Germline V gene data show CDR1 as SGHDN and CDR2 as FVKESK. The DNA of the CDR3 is TGTGCCAGCAGCCAAGTTAGTTTCTACGAGCAGTACTTC. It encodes CASSQVSFYEQYF.

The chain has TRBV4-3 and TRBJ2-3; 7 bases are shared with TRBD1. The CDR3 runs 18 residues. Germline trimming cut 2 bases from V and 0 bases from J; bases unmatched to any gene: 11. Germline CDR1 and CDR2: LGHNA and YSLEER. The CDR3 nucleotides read TGCGCCAGCAGCCAATTATCTGGGACAGCCACTAGCACAGATACGCAGTATTTT. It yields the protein CASSQLSGTATSTDTQYF.

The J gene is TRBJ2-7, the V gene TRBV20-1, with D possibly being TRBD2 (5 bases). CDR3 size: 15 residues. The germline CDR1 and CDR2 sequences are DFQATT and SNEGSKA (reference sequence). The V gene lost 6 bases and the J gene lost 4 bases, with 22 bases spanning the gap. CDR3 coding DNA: TGCAGTGCCCGGGTTCCGGGCGGGCGCACGTACGAGCAGTACTTC. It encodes CSARVPGGRTYEQYF.

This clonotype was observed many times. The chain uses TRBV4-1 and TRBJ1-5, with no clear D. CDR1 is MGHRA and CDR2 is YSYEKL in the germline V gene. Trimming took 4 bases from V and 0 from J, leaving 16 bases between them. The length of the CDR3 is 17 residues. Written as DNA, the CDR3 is TGCGCCAGCAGCCCCGCGAGGAATGGGTATAGCAATCAGCCCCAGCATTTT. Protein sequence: CASSPARNGYSNQPQHF.

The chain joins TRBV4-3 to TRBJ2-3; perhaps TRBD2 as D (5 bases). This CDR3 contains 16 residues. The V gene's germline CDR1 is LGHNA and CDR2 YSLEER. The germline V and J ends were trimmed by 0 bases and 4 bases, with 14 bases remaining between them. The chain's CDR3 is CASSQDLAGQADTQYF. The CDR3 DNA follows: TGCGCCAGCAGCCAAGATCTTGCGGGCCAAGCAGATACGCAGTATTTT.

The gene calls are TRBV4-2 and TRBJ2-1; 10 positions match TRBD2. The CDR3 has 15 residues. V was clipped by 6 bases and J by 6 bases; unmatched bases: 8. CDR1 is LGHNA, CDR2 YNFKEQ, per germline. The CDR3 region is CASSLQLAGPNEQFF. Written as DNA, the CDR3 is TGTGCCAGCAGTCTTCAACTAGCGGGGCCCAATGAGCAGTTCTTC.

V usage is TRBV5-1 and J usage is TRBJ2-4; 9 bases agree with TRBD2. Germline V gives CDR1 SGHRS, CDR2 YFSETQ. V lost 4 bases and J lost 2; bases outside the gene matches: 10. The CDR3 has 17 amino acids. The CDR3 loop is CASSLDRRGGPKNIQYF. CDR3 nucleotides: TGCGCCAGCAGCCTGGACCGGCGGGGGGGACCCAAAAACATTCAGTACTTC.

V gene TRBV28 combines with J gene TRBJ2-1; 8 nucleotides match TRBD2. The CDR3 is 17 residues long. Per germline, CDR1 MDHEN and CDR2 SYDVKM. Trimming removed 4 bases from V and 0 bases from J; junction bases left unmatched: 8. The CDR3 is CASSSTSGASSYNEQFF. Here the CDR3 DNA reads TGTGCCAGCAGTTCAACTAGCGGAGCGAGCTCCTACAATGAGCAGTTCTTC.

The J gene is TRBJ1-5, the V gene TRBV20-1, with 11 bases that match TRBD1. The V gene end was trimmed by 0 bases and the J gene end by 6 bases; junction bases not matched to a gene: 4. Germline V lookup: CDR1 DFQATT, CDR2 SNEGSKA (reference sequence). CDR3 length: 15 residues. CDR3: CSARDGTGGRQPQHF. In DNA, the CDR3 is TGCAGTGCTAGAGACGGGACAGGGGGACGTCAGCCCCAGCATTTT.

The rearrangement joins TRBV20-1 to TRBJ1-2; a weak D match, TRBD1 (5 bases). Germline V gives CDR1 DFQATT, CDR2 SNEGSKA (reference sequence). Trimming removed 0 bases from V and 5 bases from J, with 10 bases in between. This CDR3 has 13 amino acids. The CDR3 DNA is TGCAGTGCTAGAGAATTCTCAGGGTATGGCTACACCTTC. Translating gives CSAREFSGYGYTF.

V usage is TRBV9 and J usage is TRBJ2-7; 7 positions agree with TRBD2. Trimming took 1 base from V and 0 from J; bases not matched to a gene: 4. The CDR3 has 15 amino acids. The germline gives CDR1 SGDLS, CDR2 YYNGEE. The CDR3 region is CASSVFAGDSYEQYF. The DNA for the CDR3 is TGTGCCAGCAGCGTATTTGCGGGAGACTCCTACGAGCAGTACTTC.

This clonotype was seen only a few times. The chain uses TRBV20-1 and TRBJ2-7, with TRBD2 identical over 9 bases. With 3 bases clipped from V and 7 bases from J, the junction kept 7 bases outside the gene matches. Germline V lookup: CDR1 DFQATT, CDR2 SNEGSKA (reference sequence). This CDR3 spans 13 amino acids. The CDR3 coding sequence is TGCAGTGCTAGCTGGGCGGGGGGGCAGGAGCAGTACTTC. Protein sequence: CSASWAGGQEQYF.

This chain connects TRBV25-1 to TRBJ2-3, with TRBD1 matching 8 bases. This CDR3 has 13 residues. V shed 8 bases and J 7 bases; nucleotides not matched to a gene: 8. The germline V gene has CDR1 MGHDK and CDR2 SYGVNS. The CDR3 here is CASERDRQNTQYF. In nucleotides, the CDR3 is TGTGCCAGCGAGAGGGACAGGCAAAATACGCAGTATTTT.

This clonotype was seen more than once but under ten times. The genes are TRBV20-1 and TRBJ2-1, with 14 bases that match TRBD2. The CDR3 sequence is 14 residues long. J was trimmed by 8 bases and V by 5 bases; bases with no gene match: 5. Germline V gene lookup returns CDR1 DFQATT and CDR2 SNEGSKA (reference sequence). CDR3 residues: CSAGTSGRIYEQFF. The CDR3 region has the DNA TGCAGTGCTGGGACTAGCGGGAGAATCTATGAGCAGTTCTTC.

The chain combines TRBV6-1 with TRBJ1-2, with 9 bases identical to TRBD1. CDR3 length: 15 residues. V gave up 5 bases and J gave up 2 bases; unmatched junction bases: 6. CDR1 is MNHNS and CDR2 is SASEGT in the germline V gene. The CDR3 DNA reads TGTGCCAGCAGTCGTAGACAGGGGGGCAACTATGGCTACACCTTC. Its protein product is CASSRRQGGNYGYTF.

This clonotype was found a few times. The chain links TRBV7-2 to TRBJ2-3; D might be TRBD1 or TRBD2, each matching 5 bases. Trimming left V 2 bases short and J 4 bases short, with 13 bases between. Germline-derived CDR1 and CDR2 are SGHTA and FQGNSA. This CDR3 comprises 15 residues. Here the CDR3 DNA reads TGTGCCAGCAGCTTAAGGGGCCGGGGAGCAGATACGCAGTATTTT. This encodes CASSLRGRGADTQYF.